The clone carrying this TCR beta chain was detected a few times. The antigen is unknown. The entry originates in a study of T-cell memory formation after mild COVID-19. Study at large: TCR clusters showed largely donor specificity.

TCRdb itself ran the 5' RACE reads through MiXCR, one entry per CDR3 protein. The data contain 250,000 to 350,000 distinct CDR3 sequences, roughly 17% of them singletons. The V and J ends lost 1 base and 1 base respectively, with 12 bases between them. The CDR3 runs 16 residues. The V gene's germline CDR1 is ENHRY and CDR2 SYGVKD. Study findings and constraints: Day 15 to 85 contracting clones showed balanced CD4/CD8; day 15 to 37 expanders favored CD4+.

This sequence was found in a man aged 18-30 years who had mild COVID-19 (a few samples of this study predate the infection). Cell type and time point are not known. The specimen was PBMCs or a T cell subset sorted from them (not recorded which). The rearrangement links TRBV10-3 to TRBJ2-3; no clear D. The CDR3 DNA reads as TGTGCCATCAGTGAGTTTTCGGGCACCGGCACAGATACGCAGTATTTT. It is translated as CAISEFSGTGTDTQYF.